What follows are 3 T cell receptor beta chains derived from one specimen sequenced in a study of blood T cell repertoires in COVID-19. Clones were read by immunoSEQ multiplex PCR, and TCRdb kept only the in-frame ones, dropping some. The sample has a few hundred thousand clones; approximately 86% are singletons. The sample taken for sequencing was peripheral blood. These receptors came from a human donor in a cohort sampled during active COVID-19.

This chain connects TRBV2 to TRBJ1-1; D remains ambiguous. There are 11 residues in the CDR3. Germline V CDR1 and CDR2: SNHLY, FYNNEI. V was pared by 6 bases and J by 8 bases, with 10 bases between. CDR3 sequence: CASSSRREAFF. CDR3 DNA sequence: TGTGCCAGCAGCTCTAGAAGGGAAGCTTTCTTT.

This chain connects TRBV6-8 to TRBJ2-7; tentatively, D is TRBD1 (5 bases). The CDR3 runs to 22 residues. Trimming removed 8 bases from V and 1 base from J, with 39 bases in between. Germline-derived CDR1 and CDR2 are MNHGY and SAAAGT. This CDR3 is CASGNDLNSCRLDISYSYEQYF. In DNA, the CDR3 is TGTGCCAGCGGGAACGACTTAAATTCTTGCCGATTGGACATCAGCTATTCCTACGAGCAGTACTTC.

This sequence joins TRBV3-1 (or the pseudogene TRBV3-2) and TRBJ2-5, with D possibly being TRBD1 (6 bases). Germline V gene data show CDR1 as LGHDT and CDR2 as YNNKEL (reference sequence). V was shortened by 2 bases and J by 2 bases, with 9 bases between the two germline ends. CDR3 size: 14 residues. The CDR3 DNA is TGTGCCAGCAGCCAATGGACAGCTCAAGAGACCCAGTACTTC. Encoded protein: CASSQWTAQETQYF.